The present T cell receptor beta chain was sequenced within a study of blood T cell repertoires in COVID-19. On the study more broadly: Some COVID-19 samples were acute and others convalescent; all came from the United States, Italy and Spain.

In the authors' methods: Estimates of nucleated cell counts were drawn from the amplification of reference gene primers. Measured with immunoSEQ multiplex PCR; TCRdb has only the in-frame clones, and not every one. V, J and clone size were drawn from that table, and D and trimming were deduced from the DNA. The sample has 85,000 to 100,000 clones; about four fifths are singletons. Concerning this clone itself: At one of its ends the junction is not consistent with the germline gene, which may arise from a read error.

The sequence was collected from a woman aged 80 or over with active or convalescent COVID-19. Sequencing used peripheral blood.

The CDR3 here is CASSLTAGYNNEQFF. As DNA, the CDR3 is TGTGCCAGCAGCTTGACAGCGGGATATAACAATGAGCAGTTCTTC. J is TRBJ2-1 and V is TRBV5-1; TRBD2 aligns across 7 bases. Germline CDR1 and CDR2: SGHRS and YFSETQ. The CDR3 loop spans 15 amino acids.